The 20 T cell receptor beta chains below all came from one sample that was sequenced in a study of blood T cell repertoires in COVID-19. The table came from immunoSEQ multiplex PCR; TCRdb's copy has only in-frame clones and leaves some out. The profile covers 95,000 or so clones, with less than 85% appearing a single time and 18% taken by the ten largest. Sequences were obtained from peripheral blood. These receptors originate from a woman older than 75 with active or convalescent COVID-19.

V and J are TRBV6-6 and TRBJ1-1; tentatively, D is TRBD1 (6 bases). Deletions cut 1 base from V and 3 bases from J, with 9 bases between. Per the germline V gene, CDR1 is MNHNY and CDR2 is SVGAGI (reference sequence). This CDR3 contains 14 residues. The CDR3 spells CASSYYGGHTEAFF. In nucleotides, the CDR3 is TGTGCCAGCAGTTACTACGGGGGGCACACTGAAGCTTTCTTT.

The rearrangement joins TRBV27 to TRBJ2-7; TRBD1 agrees at 7 bases. The CDR3 sequence is 14 residues long. CDR1 and CDR2 from the germline V gene are MNHEY and SMNVEV (reference sequence). With V trimmed by 4 bases and J by 2 bases, 5 bases remained unmatched. This chain's CDR3 is CASSSGGQTYEQYF. CDR3 bases: TGTGCCAGCAGTTCTGGGGGACAGACCTACGAGCAGTACTTC.

The genes are TRBV5-1 and TRBJ2-1; 8 nucleotides match TRBD2. The CDR3 is made up of 15 amino acids. Germline V gene data show CDR1 as SGHRS and CDR2 as YFSETQ. With 4 bases clipped from V and 2 bases from J, the junction kept 5 bases outside the gene matches. Here the CDR3 reads CASSPGTRTYNEQFF. In nucleotides, the CDR3 is TGCGCCAGCAGCCCAGGGACTAGAACCTACAATGAGCAGTTCTTC.

The J gene is TRBJ2-7, the V gene TRBV14; maybe TRBD1 (6 bases). Germline values: CDR1 SGHDN, CDR2 FVKESK. The CDR3 runs 17 residues. V lost 0 bases and J lost 0, with 15 bases in between. DNA for the CDR3: TGTGCCAGCAGCCAAGATCCAGGGGCAGGAAGCTCCTACGAGCAGTACTTC. The encoded protein is CASSQDPGAGSSYEQYF.

This clone was seen a handful of times. CDR3 nucleotides: TGTGCCAGCAGCCTCGGGACAGGGGGCGCAGGGTTCGAGCAGTTCTTC. The encoded protein is CASSLGTGGAGFEQFF. This chain links TRBV5-4 with TRBJ2-1; 12 bases map to TRBD1. Germline CDR1 SGHNT, CDR2 YYREEE (reference sequence). V was clipped by 4 bases and J by 10 bases; unmatched bases: 12. The CDR3 is made up of 16 amino acids.

This CDR3 is CASRSPGLAGGPRPGELFF. The CDR3 DNA is TGTGCCAGCAGATCCCCGGGACTAGCGGGGGGCCCTAGGCCCGGGGAGCTGTTTTTT. V usage is TRBV11-2 and J usage is TRBJ2-2; the match to TRBD2 covers 15 bases. V trimming: 6 bases; J trimming: 6 bases; junction bases outside the gene matches: 14. This CDR3 is 19 amino acids long. CDR1 and CDR2 from the germline V gene are SGHAT and FQNNGV.

This chain connects TRBV7-2 to TRBJ2-1; D uncertain. V gave up 5 bases and J gave up 11 bases, with 13 bases separating them. The CDR3 totals 12 residues. Germline CDR1 SGHTA, CDR2 FQGNSA. CDR3 region: CTSSANYYQQFF. The CDR3 DNA is TGTACCAGCAGCGCCAACTACTATCAGCAGTTCTTC.

This clone was observed a handful of times. The V and J genes are TRBV7-2 and TRBJ2-7, with TRBD2 matching over 8 bases. V gave up 1 base and J gave up 3 bases; unmatched junction bases: 17. This CDR3 has 19 residues. The germline CDR1 and CDR2 sequences are SGHTA and FQGNSA. The CDR3 region has the DNA TGTGCCAGCAGCTTAGTACCGGGACTGCTCCGGGAGGGACTCTACGAGCAGTACTTC. Protein: CASSLVPGLLREGLYEQYF.

The CDR3 DNA is TGTGCCAGCAGTCCCCATAGGCGGGAGGGCACAGATACGCAGTATTTT. This translates into CASSPHRREGTDTQYF. The V and J genes are TRBV28 and TRBJ2-3, with TRBD2 matching 8 bases. Losses at the gene ends were 5 bases for V and 1 base for J; bases not matched to a gene: 8. Germline V CDR1 and CDR2: MDHEN, SYDVKM. This CDR3 is 16 amino acids long.

This clone has a handful of counts. This chain joins TRBV7-2 and TRBJ2-7, with 9 bases that match TRBD1. The CDR3 has 13 amino acids. V shed 6 bases and J 6 bases; nucleotides not matched to a gene: 6. The germline gives CDR1 SGHTA, CDR2 FQGNSA. The CDR3 DNA follows: TGTGCCAGCAGGCGGGACAGGGTCGCCGAGCAGTACTTC. Protein sequence: CASRRDRVAEQYF.

Points on this clone: Relative to the germline gene, one junction end is altered; a read error may explain this. The chain carries TRBV5-1 and TRBJ2-1; the match to TRBD2 covers 10 bases. The CDR3 totals 15 residues. Germline CDR1 is SGHRS and CDR2 is YFSETQ. The CDR3 spells CASRPTLAGYNEQFF. CDR3 nucleotides: TGTGCCAGCAGGCCTACACTAGCGGGATACAATGAGCAGTTCTTC.

CDR3 amino acids: CASSFGRAGEKLFF. The CDR3 DNA sequence: TGTGCCAGCAGTTTCGGCAGGGCTGGAGAAAAACTGTTTTTT. The chain carries TRBV28 and TRBJ1-4; D may be TRBD1 (5 bases). This CDR3 is built from 14 residues. CDR1 and CDR2 from the germline V gene are MDHEN and SYDVKM. Trimming took off 3 bases at V and 8 bases at J, with 13 bases between the two ends.

V is TRBV11-2 and J is TRBJ2-2; D may be TRBD1 (6 bases). CDR1 SGHAT and CDR2 FQNNGV come from the germline V gene. The CDR3 sequence is 18 residues long. The ends were cut back, 2 bases at V and 1 base at J, with 17 bases in the middle. This CDR3 is CASSLTTVTGRNTGELFF. The CDR3 region has the DNA TGTGCCAGCAGCTTAACCACAGTTACAGGGAGGAACACCGGGGAGCTGTTTTTT.

The chain couples TRBV6-2 or TRBV6-3 to TRBJ1-1; no reliable D call. The CDR3 totals 12 residues. V was clipped by 2 bases and J by 5 bases, with 6 bases between them. The germline V gene encodes CDR1 MNHEY and CDR2 SVGEGT. The DNA for the CDR3 is TGTGCCAGCAGTTACGGGAGAACTGAAGCTTTCTTT. It codes for CASSYGRTEAFF.

This clone has just one count. This chain connects TRBV29-1 to TRBJ1-1, with 8 nucleotides matching TRBD1. J was trimmed by 3 bases and V by 7 bases; bases with no gene match: 10. There are 14 residues in the CDR3. Germline CDR1 SQVTM, CDR2 ANQGSEA. As DNA, the CDR3 is TGCAGCGCACCCCGTCAGGGGGCTGACACTGAAGCTTTCTTT. Translated, it gives CSAPRQGADTEAFF.

The chain combines TRBV19 with TRBJ1-1; 8 bases are shared with TRBD1. CDR1 and CDR2 from the germline V gene are LNHDA and SQIVND (reference sequence). This CDR3 region has 14 residues. The ends lost 3 bases at V and 1 base at J; junction bases unmatched: 1. The CDR3 loop reads CASSMQGANTEAFF. In DNA, the CDR3 is TGTGCCAGTAGTATGCAGGGGGCGAACACTGAAGCTTTCTTT.

This rearrangement joins TRBV13 to TRBJ2-5; 10 bases are shared with TRBD2. This CDR3 contains 16 residues. Germline V gene lookup returns CDR1 PRHDT and CDR2 FYEKMQ (reference sequence). V was clipped by 2 bases and J by 5 bases; unmatched bases: 8. The CDR3 sequence is CASSLLAGALGETQYF. In DNA, the CDR3 is TGTGCCAGCAGCTTACTAGCGGGAGCTCTCGGTGAGACCCAGTACTTC.

The V and J genes are TRBV10-3 and TRBJ2-3; 9 nucleotides line up with TRBD2. Germline V gives CDR1 ENHRY, CDR2 SYGVKD. The junction had 5 bases not matched to a gene; V was cut back by 4 bases and J by 0 bases. The CDR3 contains 16 residues. The CDR3 loop reads CAISGVLAGSTDTQYF. The CDR3 DNA is TGTGCCATCAGTGGGGTTCTAGCGGGAAGCACAGATACGCAGTATTTT.

J is TRBJ2-7 and V is TRBV20-1; D is undetermined. This CDR3 comprises 11 residues. Germline V gene lookup returns CDR1 DFQATT and CDR2 SNEGSKA (reference sequence). This CDR3 is CKVNLGLEQYF. CDR3 nucleotides: TGCAAGGTCAACCTGGGCCTCGAGCAGTACTTC.

This chain links TRBV6-5 with TRBJ2-5; D not certain. V gave up 2 bases and J gave up 0 bases, with 10 bases separating them. The CDR3 loop spans 15 amino acids. CDR1 is MNHEY, CDR2 SVGAGI, per germline. The CDR3 nucleotides read TGTGCCAGCAGTTACAGCCTAGAGGACCAAGAGACCCAGTACTTC. Translating it yields CASSYSLEDQETQYF.